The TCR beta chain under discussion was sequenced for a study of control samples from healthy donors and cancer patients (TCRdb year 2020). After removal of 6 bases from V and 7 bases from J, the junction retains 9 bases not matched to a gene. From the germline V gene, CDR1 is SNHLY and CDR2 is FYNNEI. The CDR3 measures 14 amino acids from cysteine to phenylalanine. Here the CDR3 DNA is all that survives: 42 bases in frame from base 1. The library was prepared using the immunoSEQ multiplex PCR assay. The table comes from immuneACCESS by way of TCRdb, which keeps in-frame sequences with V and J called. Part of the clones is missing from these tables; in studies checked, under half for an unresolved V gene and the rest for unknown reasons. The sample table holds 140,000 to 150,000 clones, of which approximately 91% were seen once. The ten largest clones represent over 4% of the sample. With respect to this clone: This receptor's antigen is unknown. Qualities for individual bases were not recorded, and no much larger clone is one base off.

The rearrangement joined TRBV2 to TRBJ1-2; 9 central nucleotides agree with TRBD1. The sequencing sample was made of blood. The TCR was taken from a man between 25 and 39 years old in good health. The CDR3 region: CASSPGTGTTGYTF. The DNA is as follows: TGTGCCAGCAGCCCCGGGACAGGGACGACTGGCTACACCTTC. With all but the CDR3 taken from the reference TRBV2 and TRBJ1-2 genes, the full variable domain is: EPEVTQTPSHQVTQMGQEVILRCVPISNHLYFYWYRQILGQKVEFLVSFYNNEISEKSEIFDDQFSVERPDGSNFTLKIRSTKLEDSAMYFCASSPGTGTTGYTFGSGTRLTVV.